These 18 T cell receptor beta chains came from one sample sequenced in a study of monozygotic twins with inflammatory bowel disease. TCRdb reworked the 5' RACE reads into one entry per CDR3 protein, no DNA. Recorded here are a few hundred thousand distinct CDR3 sequences; the top ten clones represent roughly 2.6%. Sequences were obtained from blood. The source of these receptors is a human donor with ulcerative colitis or Crohn's disease, or a healthy co-twin of an affected twin (not recorded which).

This chain links TRBV11-2 with TRBJ2-7; TCRdb designates TRBD1, a call that cannot be tested without DNA. Germline lookup yields CDR1 SGHAT and CDR2 FQNNGV. The CDR3 has 13 amino acids. Here the CDR3 reads CASSLDSGGREYF.

The V gene is TRBV28, the J gene TRBJ2-5; TCRdb lists TRBD1, though no DNA is available to test this call. Looked up from germline, CDR1 is MDHEN and CDR2 is SYDVKM. This CDR3 has 15 residues. CDR3 sequence reads: CASSLVTGYQETQYF.

The chain employs TRBV7-9 and TRBJ2-7; checking the TCRdb D call of TRBD1 is not possible without DNA. CDR3 length: 16 residues. Germline CDR1 is SEHNR and CDR2 is FQNEAQ (reference sequence). The CDR3 spells CASSLALQGKSNEQYF.

The J gene is TRBJ1-1, the V gene TRBV11-2; lacking DNA, the TRBD1 call made by TCRdb goes unchecked. The CDR3 runs to 14 residues. Germline V gene lookup returns CDR1 SGHAT and CDR2 FQNNGV. CDR3 sequence reads: CASNPPPSGPEAFF.

J is TRBJ1-1 and V is TRBV10-3; TCRdb calls TRBD1, which cannot be checked without DNA. CDR3 length: 15 amino acids. The germline gives CDR1 ENHRY, CDR2 SYGVKD. The CDR3 is CAISGDLTGRAEAFF.

The chain joins TRBV7-2 to TRBJ2-5. The CDR3 spans 13 residues. Per germline, CDR1 SGHTA and CDR2 FQGNSA. The CDR3 loop is CASSVRLGETQYF.

The chain links TRBV12-3 or TRBV12-4 to TRBJ2-7; the TCRdb D gene call, TRBD1, has no DNA to confirm it. CDR3 length: 16 residues. CDR3 protein: CASSFQSGQGAYEQYF.

This chain links TRBV11-2 with TRBJ1-1. The CDR3 loop spans 19 amino acids. CDR1 is SGHAT, CDR2 FQNNGV, per germline. The CDR3 sequence is CASSLVSRWAAGRGTEAFF.

The V and J genes are TRBV6-5 and TRBJ1-5; TCRdb indicates TRBD1, and absent DNA this call remains unverified. Germline-derived CDR1 and CDR2 are MNHEY and SVGAGI. The CDR3 contains 15 residues. The CDR3 protein is CASSNLRQGGKPQHF.

This chain joins TRBV7-2 and TRBJ1-1; checking the TCRdb D call of TRBD1 is not possible without DNA. The germline V gene has CDR1 SGHTA and CDR2 FQGNSA. The CDR3 extends over 16 amino acids. The CDR3 loop is CASSLVYGGMNTEAFF. The full variable domain, completed using reference TRBV7-2 and TRBJ1-1, is GAGVSQSPSNKVTEKGKDVELRCDPISGHTALYWYRQSLGQGLEFLIYFQGNSAPDKSGLPSDRFSAERTGGSVSTLTIQRTQQEDSAVYLCASSLVYGGMNTEAFFGQGTRLTVV.

The chain links TRBV5-5 to TRBJ1-1. The CDR3 sequence is 13 residues long. CDR1 SGHKS and CDR2 YYEKEE come from the germline V gene (reference sequence). CDR3 protein: CASNWGRETEAFF.

This chain connects TRBV4-3 to TRBJ1-5; TCRdb names TRBD1, which stays unverified in the absence of DNA. CDR3 size: 15 residues. Germline V CDR1 and CDR2: LGHNA, YSLEER. CDR3 sequence: CASSQDRGLNQPQHF.

J is TRBJ2-5 and V is TRBV7-2; without DNA, the TCRdb call of TRBD1 cannot be checked. The length of the CDR3 is 13 residues. CDR1 is SGHTA, CDR2 FQGNSA, per germline. This CDR3 is CASSFVRAETQYF.

The genes are TRBV3-1 and TRBJ2-2. Germline values: CDR1 LGHDT, CDR2 YNNKEL (reference sequence). This CDR3 spans 14 amino acids. CDR3 residues: CASSQRANTGELFF.

The V gene is TRBV5-1, the J gene TRBJ2-7; TCRdb gives TRBD1 as the D gene, but with no DNA this cannot be confirmed. The CDR3 sequence is 13 residues long. Germline V gene data show CDR1 as SGHRS and CDR2 as YFSETQ. This CDR3 is CASSPVGPYEQYF.

The J gene is TRBJ2-1, the V gene TRBV5-1; TCRdb's D call, TRBD2, is unchecked because there is no DNA. The germline V gene has CDR1 SGHRS and CDR2 YFSETQ. The CDR3 has 14 residues. The CDR3 reads CASSSSGGPNEQFF.

This chain connects TRBV5-6 to TRBJ1-4; with no DNA, the TCRdb D assignment of TRBD1 cannot be verified. Germline CDR1 and CDR2: SGHDT and YYEEEE. The CDR3 sequence is 15 residues long. The CDR3 sequence: CASSLRVMGDEKLFF.

This chain uses TRBV10-3 with TRBJ2-7; TCRdb picks TRBD1, but there is no DNA to check that call. Germline CDR1 ENHRY, CDR2 SYGVKD. This CDR3 comprises 14 residues. CDR3 loop: CAISPTADRDEQYF.